This entry is about one T cell receptor beta chain. The antigen is undetermined. This sample is drawn from a study of T cells in localized non-small cell lung cancer. After removal of 7 bases from V and 3 bases from J, the junction contained 8 bases not matched to a gene. Germline loops: CDR1 MNHEY, CDR2 SVGAGI. The CDR3 totals 15 residues. General study findings and limits: The study detected a median about 50 of the top 100 tumor clones in adjacent lung. Because researchers sequenced only one region of the tumor, heterogeneity is still possible.

TCRdb keeps only in-frame clones here, not all; method: immunoSEQ multiplex PCR. The profile shows tens of thousands of clones, roughly 87% of them singletons. Sequenced here: peripheral blood, sampled before any cancer treatment. The receptor's source is a man aged 35 to 69 with stage I squamous cell lung carcinoma. The chain links TRBV6-5 to TRBJ2-1; 8 bases line up with TRBD1. CDR3 nucleotide sequence: TGTGCCAGCACCTCACAGGGGGGACGCTACAATGAGCAGTTCTTC. Residues: CASTSQGGRYNEQFF.